Below are 26 T cell receptor beta chains sequenced from a single sample in a study of beta chain features in type 1 diabetes. General study points: Type 1 diabetes patients showed a moderate but significant shortening of TCRB CDR3s in all four CD4+ subsets.

The study reverse transcribed the entire isolated RNA, so it sequenced expressed TCRB transcripts. Assay used: immunoSEQ multiplex PCR; TCRdb lists only in-frame clones, some missing. The sample includes hundreds of thousands of clones, around 9.9% of them seen just once. The antigens for these receptors are not known. Specimen: naive CD4+ T cells from blood. Receptors originate from a man aged 25-40 years with type 1 diabetes.

This clone was recorded a few times. The rearrangement uses TRBV6-1 and TRBJ1-5; TRBD1 is a possible D gene (6 bases). Germline loops: CDR1 MNHNS, CDR2 SASEGT. This CDR3 has 13 residues. The V and J ends lost 2 bases and 5 bases respectively, with 7 bases between them. Here the CDR3 reads CASSEYRDQPQHF. In DNA form, the CDR3 reads TGTGCCAGCAGTGAATACAGGGATCAGCCCCAGCATTTT.

This chain uses TRBV11-2 with TRBJ2-1; D is possibly TRBD1 (6 bases). Trimming removed 1 base from V and 7 bases from J, with 11 bases in between. This CDR3 is 14 amino acids long. CDR1 and CDR2 from the germline V gene are SGHAT and FQNNGV. CDR3 bases: TGTGCCAGCAGCTTAGGCCCCAGGGGAAATGAGCAGTTCTTC. Translated: CASSLGPRGNEQFF.

The V call is TRBV5-1, the J call TRBJ2-5; TRBD2 might be the D (7 bases). With 5 bases removed from V and 5 bases from J, the gap between germline ends came to 19 bases. CDR3 length equals 15 residues. The germline V gene has CDR1 SGHRS and CDR2 YFSETQ. Here the CDR3 reads CASSSYRGGRETQYF. DNA of the CDR3: TGCGCCAGCAGTTCCTACCGCGGGGGCCGGGAGACCCAGTACTTC. Full variable domain (outside the CDR3, taken from reference TRBV5-1 and TRBJ2-5): KAGVTQTPRYLIKTRGQQVTLSCSPISGHRSVSWYQQTPGQGLQFLFEYFSETQRNKGNFPGRFSGRQFSNSRSEMNVSTLELGDSALYLCASSSYRGGRETQYFGPGTRLLVL.

Here the CDR3 DNA reads TGTGCCAGCAGTTTACAGGACCCCTACGAGCAGTACTTC. Amino acid sequence: CASSLQDPYEQYF. The chain links TRBV2 to TRBJ2-7, with a weak D call TRBD1 (5 bases). Per germline, CDR1 SNHLY and CDR2 FYNNEI. V was pared by 5 bases and J by 2 bases, with 10 bases between. CDR3 size: 13 residues. The full variable domain, its missing parts supplied by reference TRBV2 and TRBJ2-7, is EPEVTQTPSHQVTQMGQEVILRCVPISNHLYFYWYRQILGQKVEFLVSFYNNEISEKSEIFDDQFSVERPDGSNFTLKIRSTKLEDSAMYFCASSLQDPYEQYFGPGTRLTVT.

This chain uses TRBV5-6 with TRBJ1-2, with TRBD1 matching 9 bases. The CDR3 spans 15 residues. Germline CDR1 is SGHDT and CDR2 is YYEEEE. V lost 2 bases to trimming and J lost 5 bases; unmatched junction nucleotides: 7. The CDR3 spells CASSLYGTGSYGYTF. The CDR3 region has the DNA TGTGCCAGCAGCTTATACGGGACAGGGAGTTATGGCTACACCTTC.

With regard to this clone: An end of the junction does not agree with germline; a read error may underlie this. The rearrangement uses TRBV28 and TRBJ1-1; D uncertain. CDR3 length equals 10 residues. The germline CDR1 and CDR2 sequences are MDHEN and SYDVKM. The CDR3 loop is CASSARQLRF. Written as DNA, the CDR3 is TGTGCCAGCAGTGCCCGCCAGTTACGCTTT.

In its sample, this clone was seen a few times. The rearrangement joins TRBV9 to TRBJ2-5, with 8 bases matching TRBD2. This CDR3 is 16 amino acids long. Trimming at V came to 0 bases and at J to 5 bases, leaving 9 bases not matched to a gene. Germline values: CDR1 SGDLS, CDR2 YYNGEE. This CDR3 is CASSVGIAGKLETQYF. In DNA form, the CDR3 reads TGTGCCAGCAGCGTAGGGATAGCGGGGAAGCTGGAGACCCAGTACTTC.

The chain is built from TRBV29-1 and TRBJ1-1; a possible D gene is TRBD1 (6 bases). Trimming took off 3 bases at V and 8 bases at J, with 10 bases between the two ends. CDR1 is SQVTM and CDR2 is ANQGSEA in the germline V gene. There are 11 residues in the CDR3. The CDR3 DNA sequence: TGCAGCGTTGATTCTGGGGGCGAAGCTTTCTTT. Translating gives CSVDSGGEAFF.

This clone was counted between two and nine times. V usage is TRBV7-9 and J usage is TRBJ2-3; the D is unclear. V lost 2 bases to trimming and J lost 4 bases, with 4 bases between them. The CDR3 is 12 residues long. CDR1 and CDR2 from the germline V gene are SEHNR and FQNEAQ (reference sequence). CDR3 amino acids: CASSLSADTQYF. DNA of the CDR3: TGTGCCAGCAGCTTAAGCGCAGATACGCAGTATTTT.

This clone was counted a few times. The genes are TRBV7-4 and TRBJ2-1; TRBD2 aligns across 7 bases. This CDR3 is 14 amino acids long. Trimming cost V 2 bases and J 6 bases; bases outside gene matches: 4. Per germline, CDR1 SGHVT and CDR2 SQSDAQ. This CDR3 is CASSLRRGSNEQFF. The CDR3 DNA sequence: TGTGCCAGCAGCTTACGGCGGGGGAGCAATGAGCAGTTCTTC.

The chain couples TRBV6-5 to TRBJ1-2; D remains unclear. Trimming took 8 bases from V and 8 from J, leaving 15 bases between them. Germline V gives CDR1 MNHEY, CDR2 SVGAGI. This CDR3 has 12 residues. CDR3 loop: CASRNGYGGYTF. The CDR3 nucleotides read TGTGCCAGCCGAAATGGCTACGGGGGCTACACCTTC.

This clone was seen only a few times. The chain has TRBV4-2 and TRBJ2-1, with 8 bases that match TRBD1. V dropped 0 bases and J dropped 3; count of bases not matched to a gene: 10. This CDR3 has 18 amino acids. Germline CDR1 is LGHNA and CDR2 is YNFKEQ. For the CDR3, the DNA is TGTGCCAGCAGCCAAGACCCGATCCAGGGGGCTTTCTACAATGAGCAGTTCTTC. It specifies CASSQDPIQGAFYNEQFF.

This clone was seen only a few times. The chain couples TRBV7-2 to TRBJ2-7, with D perhaps matching TRBD1 (6 bases). CDR3 length: 13 amino acids. V gave up 5 bases and J gave up 2 bases, with 10 bases separating them. In germline, CDR1 is SGHTA, CDR2 FQGNSA. The CDR3: CASSLDRTYEQYF. For the CDR3, the DNA is TGTGCCAGCAGCCTAGACAGGACCTACGAGCAGTACTTC.

This sequence joins TRBV9 and TRBJ2-1; TRBD2 matches 8 bases. With V trimmed by 0 bases and J by 4 bases, 15 bases remained unmatched. The CDR3 length is 19 residues. CDR1 is SGDLS and CDR2 is YYNGEE in the germline V gene. The chain's CDR3 is CASSVGGGGPSLLYNEQFF. The DNA of the CDR3 is TGTGCCAGCAGCGTAGGAGGCGGGGGGCCTTCACTTCTTTACAATGAGCAGTTCTTC.

In this sample, this clone turned up a few times. V usage is TRBV30 and J usage is TRBJ2-1; 12 bases fit TRBD2. The CDR3 length is 16 residues. V gave up 4 bases and J gave up 0 bases; unmatched junction bases: 4. Germline-derived CDR1 and CDR2 are GTSNPN and SVGIG (reference sequence). The CDR3 here is CAWKLAGGFSYNEQFF. The CDR3 DNA reads as TGTGCCTGGAAACTAGCGGGGGGATTCTCCTACAATGAGCAGTTCTTC. Combining the CDR3 with reference TRBV30 and TRBJ2-1 gives the whole variable domain SQTIHQWPATLVQPVGSPLSLECTVEGTSNPNLYWYRQAAGRGLQLLFYSVGIGQISSEVPQNLSASRPQDRQFILSSKKLLLSDSGFYLCAWKLAGGFSYNEQFFGPGTRLTVL.

The chain employs TRBV9 and TRBJ2-3, with TRBD2 as a possible D gene (6 bases). Germline V gene lookup returns CDR1 SGDLS and CDR2 YYNGEE. The CDR3 has 14 amino acids. Trimming pared 7 bases from V and 5 bases from J, leaving 17 bases between. CDR3 sequence reads: CASARRAGIDTQYF. The CDR3 DNA reads TGTGCCAGCGCCCGGAGGGCGGGGATAGATACGCAGTATTTT.

The chain is built from TRBV5-1 and TRBJ2-3; TRBD1 matches at 7 bases. This CDR3 region has 16 residues. With V trimmed by 4 bases and J by 0 bases, 8 bases remained unmatched. Germline CDR1 is SGHRS and CDR2 is YFSETQ. The CDR3 DNA follows: TGCGCCAGCAGCCCAGGGGGTGGAATTAGCACAGATACGCAGTATTTT. Its translation: CASSPGGGISTDTQYF.

The chain employs TRBV6-5 and TRBJ2-5; 12 bases are shared with TRBD2. Losses at the gene ends were 0 bases for V and 1 base for J; bases not matched to a gene: 0. The CDR3 spans 16 residues. The germline V gene has CDR1 MNHEY and CDR2 SVGAGI. The CDR3 DNA sequence: TGTGCCAGCAGTTACTCGACTAGCGGGGGCCAAGAGACCCAGTACTTC. It encodes CASSYSTSGGQETQYF.

The chain joins TRBV9 to TRBJ2-3, with D maybe TRBD2 (5 bases). Trimming stripped 3 bases from V and 0 bases from J, with 5 bases between. CDR3 size: 13 residues. From germline, CDR1 is SGDLS and CDR2 YYNGEE. CDR3 bases: TGTGCCAGCAGCGGGACTAGCACAGATACGCAGTATTTT. Its translation: CASSGTSTDTQYF.

V gene TRBV19 combines with J gene TRBJ2-1, with 7 bases matching TRBD1. Germline-derived CDR1 and CDR2 are LNHDA and SQIVND (reference sequence). CDR3 length equals 14 residues. Germline trimming cut 7 bases from V and 2 bases from J; bases unmatched to any gene: 5. Here the CDR3 DNA reads TGTGCCAGTAACAACGGGACAGCCTACAATGAGCAGTTCTTC. Translating gives CASNNGTAYNEQFF.

This clone was seen only a few times. CDR3 region: CASSHPQGATDTQYF. In DNA, the CDR3 is TGTGCCAGCAGCCATCCCCAGGGGGCCACAGATACGCAGTATTTT. This chain connects TRBV28 to TRBJ2-3; TRBD1 aligns across 8 bases. CDR1 and CDR2 (germline): MDHEN, SYDVKM. The CDR3 totals 15 residues. Trimming removed 6 bases from V and 2 bases from J; junction bases left unmatched: 7.

This clone was seen more than once but under ten times. V and J are TRBV5-1 and TRBJ1-6; D gene uncertain. V was clipped by 5 bases and J by 7 bases, with 7 bases between them. This CDR3 has 12 residues. CDR1 is SGHRS, CDR2 YFSETQ, per germline. The CDR3 spells CASSSENSPLHF. CDR3 DNA: TGCGCCAGCAGTTCGGAGAATTCACCCCTCCACTTT.

This clone was picked up a small number of times. Other DNA sequences of this sample code for an identical CDR3. The CDR3: CASSVATSTNEKLFF. In DNA, the CDR3 is TGTGCCAGCAGCGTAGCTACCTCAACTAATGAAAAACTGTTTTTT. This rearrangement joins TRBV9 to TRBJ1-4; unclear D gene. The CDR3 covers 15 residues. Germline V gene sequence: CDR1 SGDLS, CDR2 YYNGEE. V was shortened by 0 bases and J by 0 bases, with 6 bases between the two germline ends.

This clone appeared a few times. This specimen includes other DNA sequences encoding the same CDR3. The J gene is TRBJ2-1, the V gene TRBV4-1; 7 bases fit TRBD2. Trimming cost V 4 bases and J 0 bases; bases outside gene matches: 3. Germline V lookup: CDR1 MGHRA, CDR2 YSYEKL. The CDR3 is made up of 15 amino acids. Written as DNA, the CDR3 is TGCGCCAGCAGCCCTTTAGCGGGCTCCTACAATGAGCAGTTCTTC. Its translation: CASSPLAGSYNEQFF.

J is TRBJ2-7 and V is TRBV4-1; 8 nucleotides agree with TRBD1. This CDR3 is built from 19 residues. Germline trimming cut 0 bases from V and 2 bases from J; bases unmatched to any gene: 15. Germline CDR1 MGHRA, CDR2 YSYEKL. CDR3 bases: TGCGCCAGCAGCCAAGATTTAAGGGGGGACAGGAGGTTCCCCTACGAGCAGTACTTC. This gives the protein CASSQDLRGDRRFPYEQYF.

This clone was seen a handful of times. The rearrangement joins TRBV5-6 to TRBJ1-5, with D uncertain. Germline CDR1 and CDR2: SGHDT and YYEEEE. Between the trimmed V and J ends, which lost 2 bases and 0 bases, there was a span of 9 bases. The CDR3 spans 15 residues. The CDR3 DNA reads as TGTGCCAGCAGCTTCGCAGGCGATAGCAATCAGCCCCAGCATTTT. This gives the protein CASSFAGDSNQPQHF.